The clone carrying this T cell receptor (beta chain) has more than one count but fewer than ten. No antigen is known for it. This sample is part of a study of cytomegalovirus exposure and HLA in healthy donors. Using immunoSEQ multiplex PCR, the repertoire was profiled, and TCRdb retains in-frame clones only, with some absent. There are 100,000 to 150,000 clones in the sample; around 90% occur only once, and 1.5% to 2.5% lies in the top ten. Findings and limits, study-wide: Rarity held for most TCR sequences, but there were some public TCRs that occurred in many donors. TCR beta chains numbering 164 were designated cytomegalovirus-associated.

Germline CDR1 reads SEHNR; CDR2 reads FQNEAQ (reference sequence). This CDR3 is 16 amino acids long. Trimming took 5 bases from V and 11 from J, leaving 27 bases between them. This chain joins TRBV7-9 and TRBJ1-1; D possibly corresponds to TRBD1 (5 bases). Sequencing was carried out using PBMCs. This TCR was recovered from a woman under 30 in good health and CMV-seronegative. The CDR3 loop reads CASSPAQGLSDLPAFF. For the CDR3, the DNA is TGTGCCAGCAGCCCCGCTCAGGGCCTCTCTGATCTCCCGGCTTTCTTT.